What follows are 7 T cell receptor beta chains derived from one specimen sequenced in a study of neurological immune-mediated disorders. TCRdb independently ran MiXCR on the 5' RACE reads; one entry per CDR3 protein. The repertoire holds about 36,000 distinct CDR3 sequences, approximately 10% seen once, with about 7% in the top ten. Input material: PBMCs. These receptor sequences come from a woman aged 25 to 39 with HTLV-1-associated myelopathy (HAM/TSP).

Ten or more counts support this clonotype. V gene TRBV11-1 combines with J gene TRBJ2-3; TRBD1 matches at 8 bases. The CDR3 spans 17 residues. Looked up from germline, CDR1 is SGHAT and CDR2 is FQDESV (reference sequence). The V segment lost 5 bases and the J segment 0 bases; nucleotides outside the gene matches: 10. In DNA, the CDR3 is TGTGCCAGCAGCCGAGGACAGGGCGGAGCGAGCACAGATACGCAGTATTTT. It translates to CASSRGQGGASTDTQYF.

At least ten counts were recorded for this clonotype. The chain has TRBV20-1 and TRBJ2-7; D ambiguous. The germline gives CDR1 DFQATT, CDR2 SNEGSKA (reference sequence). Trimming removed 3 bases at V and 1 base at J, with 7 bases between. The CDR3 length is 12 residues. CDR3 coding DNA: TGCAGTGCTAGTGGCGGATCCTACGAGCAGTACTTC. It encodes CSASGGSYEQYF.

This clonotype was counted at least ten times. The CDR3 sequence: CASTPSGVISDTQYF. The CDR3, as DNA: TGTGCCAGCACCCCGAGCGGGGTGATATCAGATACGCAGTATTTT. V and J are TRBV3-1 and TRBJ2-3; 7 bases align to TRBD2. Germline assignment: CDR1 LGHDT and CDR2 YNNKEL (reference sequence). J gave up 4 bases and V 7 bases, and 11 bases lay outside the gene matches. The length of the CDR3 is 15 residues.

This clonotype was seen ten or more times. This CDR3 is CASSFSSGASYNEQFF. The CDR3 DNA follows: TGCGCCAGCAGCTTTAGCTCGGGGGCATCCTACAATGAGCAGTTCTTC. This chain connects TRBV5-1 to TRBJ2-1; either TRBD1 or TRBD2 may fit D (6 bases each). Germline V gene lookup returns CDR1 SGHRS and CDR2 YFSETQ. The CDR3 runs 16 residues. V was clipped by 2 bases and J by 1 base, with 13 bases between them.

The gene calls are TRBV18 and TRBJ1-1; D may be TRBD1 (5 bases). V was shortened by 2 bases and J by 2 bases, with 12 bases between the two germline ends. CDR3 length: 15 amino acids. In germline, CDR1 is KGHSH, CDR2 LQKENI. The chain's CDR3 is CASSPIQGDNTEAFF. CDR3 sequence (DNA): TGTGCCAGCTCACCAATTCAGGGCGATAACACTGAAGCTTTCTTT.

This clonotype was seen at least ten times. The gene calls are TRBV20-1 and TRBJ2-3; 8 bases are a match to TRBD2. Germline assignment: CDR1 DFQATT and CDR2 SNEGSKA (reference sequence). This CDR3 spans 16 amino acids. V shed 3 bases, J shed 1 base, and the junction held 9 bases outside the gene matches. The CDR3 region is CSARARGGARTDTQYF. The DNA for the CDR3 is TGCAGTGCTAGGGCTCGGGGGGGGGCCCGCACAGATACGCAGTATTTT.

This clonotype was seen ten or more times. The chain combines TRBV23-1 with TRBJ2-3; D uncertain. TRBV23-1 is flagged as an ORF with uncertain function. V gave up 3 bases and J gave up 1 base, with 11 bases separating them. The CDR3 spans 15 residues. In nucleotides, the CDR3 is TGCGCCAGCAGTCATTCCCTCATCCGCACAGATACGCAGTATTTT. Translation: CASSHSLIRTDTQYF.